This T cell receptor (beta chain) was observed in a study of blood T cell repertoires in COVID-19. Background on the study: Samples representing acute and convalescent COVID-19 were sourced from the United States, Italy and Spain.

Using immunoSEQ multiplex PCR, the repertoire was profiled, and TCRdb retains in-frame clones only, with some absent. In the table there are 290,000 or so clones, roughly 90% of which are singletons. The CDR3 extends over 15 amino acids. The sequence was collected from a man aged 18-30 years with active or convalescent COVID-19. Sequencing used peripheral blood. The genes are TRBV12-2 and TRBJ1-5. TRBV12-2 corresponds to a pseudogene. The CDR3 region is CASRRTGGVGQPQHF. DNA for the CDR3: TGTGCAAGTCGCCGGACTGGAGGCGTGGGTCAGCCCCAGCATTTT.